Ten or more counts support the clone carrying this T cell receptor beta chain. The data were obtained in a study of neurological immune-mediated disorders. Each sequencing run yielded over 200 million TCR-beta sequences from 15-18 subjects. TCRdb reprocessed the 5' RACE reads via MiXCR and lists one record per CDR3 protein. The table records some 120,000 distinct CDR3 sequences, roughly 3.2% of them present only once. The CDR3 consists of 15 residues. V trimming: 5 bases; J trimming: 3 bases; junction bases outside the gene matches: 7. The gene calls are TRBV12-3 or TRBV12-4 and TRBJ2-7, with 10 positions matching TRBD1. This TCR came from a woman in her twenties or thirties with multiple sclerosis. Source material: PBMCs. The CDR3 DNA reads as TGTGCCAGCAGTAAAACCGGGACAGGGGACTACGAGCAGTACTTC. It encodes CASSKTGTGDYEQYF.